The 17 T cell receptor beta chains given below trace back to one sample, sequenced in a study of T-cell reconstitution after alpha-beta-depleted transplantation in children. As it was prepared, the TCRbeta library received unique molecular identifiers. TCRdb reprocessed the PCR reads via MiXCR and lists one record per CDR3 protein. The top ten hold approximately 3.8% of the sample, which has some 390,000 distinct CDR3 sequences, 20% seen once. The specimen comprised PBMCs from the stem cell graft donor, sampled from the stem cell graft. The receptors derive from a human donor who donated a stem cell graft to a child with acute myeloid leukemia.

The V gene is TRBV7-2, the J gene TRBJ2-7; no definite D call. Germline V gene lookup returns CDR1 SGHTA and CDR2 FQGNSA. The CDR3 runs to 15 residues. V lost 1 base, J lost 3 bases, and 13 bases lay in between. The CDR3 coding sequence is TGTGCCAGCAGCTTAGTGGGCCAACCACTCTACGAGCAGTACTTC. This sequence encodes CASSLVGQPLYEQYF.

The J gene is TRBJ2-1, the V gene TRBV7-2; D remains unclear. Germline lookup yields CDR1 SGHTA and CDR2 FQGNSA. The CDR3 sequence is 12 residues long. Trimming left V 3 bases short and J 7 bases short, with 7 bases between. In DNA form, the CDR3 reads TGTGCCAGCAGCTTGGTGCGGAATGAGCAGTTCTTC. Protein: CASSLVRNEQFF.

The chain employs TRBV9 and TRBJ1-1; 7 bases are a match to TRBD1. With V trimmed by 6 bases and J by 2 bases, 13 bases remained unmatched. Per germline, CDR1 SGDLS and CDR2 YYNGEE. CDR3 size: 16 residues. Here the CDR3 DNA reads TGTGCCAGCACCCGGGGGGGGACAGACCTCAACACTGAAGCTTTCTTT. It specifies CASTRGGTDLNTEAFF.

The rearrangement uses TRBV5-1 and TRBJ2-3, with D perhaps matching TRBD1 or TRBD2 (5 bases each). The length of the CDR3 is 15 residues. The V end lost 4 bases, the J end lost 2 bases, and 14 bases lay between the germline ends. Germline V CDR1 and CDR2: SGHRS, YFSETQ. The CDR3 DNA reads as TGCGCCAGCAGCCCAGGTCGGGGCAACACAGATACGCAGTATTTT. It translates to CASSPGRGNTDTQYF.

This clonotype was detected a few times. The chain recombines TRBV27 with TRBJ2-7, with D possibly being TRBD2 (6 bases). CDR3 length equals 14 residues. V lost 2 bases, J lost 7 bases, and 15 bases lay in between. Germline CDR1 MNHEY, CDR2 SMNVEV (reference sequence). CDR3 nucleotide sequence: TGTGCCAGCAGTTTAGCCGGGAGTCGTGGGGAGCAGTACTTC. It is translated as CASSLAGSRGEQYF.

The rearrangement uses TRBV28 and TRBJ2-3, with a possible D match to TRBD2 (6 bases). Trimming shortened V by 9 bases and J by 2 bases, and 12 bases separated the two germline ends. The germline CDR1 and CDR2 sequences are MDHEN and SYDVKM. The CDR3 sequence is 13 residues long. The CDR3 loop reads CASGTGTTDTQYF. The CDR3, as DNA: TGTGCCAGTGGGACTGGCACCACAGATACGCAGTATTTT.

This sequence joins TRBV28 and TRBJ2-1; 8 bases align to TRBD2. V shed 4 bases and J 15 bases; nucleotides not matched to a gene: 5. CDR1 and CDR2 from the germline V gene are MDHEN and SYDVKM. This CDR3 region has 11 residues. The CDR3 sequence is CASSSTSVPFF. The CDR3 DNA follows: TGTGCCAGCAGTTCGACTAGCGTTCCGTTCTTC.

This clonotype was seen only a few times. CDR3 nucleotide sequence: TGCAGTGAAGAGGTGGCAGAAGAGACCCAGTACTTC. Protein product: CSEEVAEETQYF. This chain connects TRBV20-1 to TRBJ2-5; no definite D call. V was trimmed by 7 bases and J by 3 bases, leaving 12 bases between them. There are 12 residues in the CDR3. Looked up from germline, CDR1 is DFQATT and CDR2 is SNEGSKA (reference sequence).

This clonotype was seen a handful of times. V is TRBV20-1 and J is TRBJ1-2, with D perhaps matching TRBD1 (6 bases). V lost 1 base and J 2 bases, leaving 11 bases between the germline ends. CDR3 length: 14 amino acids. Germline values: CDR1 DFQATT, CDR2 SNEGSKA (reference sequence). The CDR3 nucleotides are TGCAGTGCTAGAGCCTCAGACAGGAACTATGGCTACACCTTC. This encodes CSARASDRNYGYTF.

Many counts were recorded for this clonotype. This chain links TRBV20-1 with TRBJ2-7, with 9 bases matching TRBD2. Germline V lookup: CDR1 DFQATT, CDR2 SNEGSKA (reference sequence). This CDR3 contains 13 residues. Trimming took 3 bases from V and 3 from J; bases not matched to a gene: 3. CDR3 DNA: TGCAGTGCTAGTAGCGGGAGAGGCTACGAGCAGTACTTC. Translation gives CSASSGRGYEQYF.

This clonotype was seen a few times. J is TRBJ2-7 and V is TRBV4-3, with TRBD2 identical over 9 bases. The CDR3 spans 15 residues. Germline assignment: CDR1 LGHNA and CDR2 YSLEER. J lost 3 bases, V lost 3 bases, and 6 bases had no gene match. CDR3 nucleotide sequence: TGCGCCAGCAGCCAGATTCTAGCGGGAAACTACGAGCAGTACTTC. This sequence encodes CASSQILAGNYEQYF.

This CDR3 is CSARDLWGPDSYEQYF. The DNA for the CDR3 is TGCAGTGCTAGAGATCTCTGGGGCCCGGACTCCTACGAGCAGTACTTC. V is TRBV20-1 and J is TRBJ2-7, with D possibly being TRBD1 (5 bases). Germline V CDR1 and CDR2: DFQATT, SNEGSKA (reference sequence). Trimming took 0 bases from V and 0 from J, leaving 15 bases between them. There are 16 residues in the CDR3.

DNA of the CDR3: TGTGCCACCAGCAGAGATCGGGATGTAGCCAAAAACATTCAGTACTTC. It specifies CATSRDRDVAKNIQYF. This chain uses TRBV15 with TRBJ2-4; TRBD2 is a possible D gene (5 bases). There are 16 residues in the CDR3. V was pared by 0 bases and J by 0 bases, with 9 bases between. Germline CDR1 is LNHNV and CDR2 is YYDKDF (reference sequence).

The CDR3 loop is CTWRGYTGELFF. CDR3 nucleotides: TGCACCTGGAGGGGATACACCGGGGAGCTGTTTTTT. The rearrangement joins TRBV20-1 to TRBJ2-2; tentatively, D is TRBD2 (6 bases). The CDR3 has 12 residues. Per germline, CDR1 DFQATT and CDR2 SNEGSKA (reference sequence).

Here the CDR3 reads CASSLDGDSTYNEQFF. In nucleotides, the CDR3 is TGCGCCAGCAGCTTGGACGGGGACTCGACCTACAATGAGCAGTTCTTC. V is TRBV5-1 and J is TRBJ2-1; possible D gene TRBD2, 6 bases. The CDR3 contains 16 residues. Trimming shortened V by 0 bases and J by 2 bases, and 12 bases separated the two germline ends. Germline-derived CDR1 and CDR2 are SGHRS and YFSETQ. Looking up the rest from reference TRBV5-1 and TRBJ2-1 gives the full variable domain: KAGVTQTPRYLIKTRGQQVTLSCSPISGHRSVSWYQQTPGQGLQFLFEYFSETQRNKGNFPGRFSGRQFSNSRSEMNVSTLELGDSALYLCASSLDGDSTYNEQFFGPGTRLTVL.

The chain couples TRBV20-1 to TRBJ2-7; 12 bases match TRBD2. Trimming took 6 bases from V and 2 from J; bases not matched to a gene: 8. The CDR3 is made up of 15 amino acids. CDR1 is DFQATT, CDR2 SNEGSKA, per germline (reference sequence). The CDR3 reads CSALLAGGRAYEQYF. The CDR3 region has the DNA TGCAGTGCCCTACTAGCGGGAGGCCGCGCCTACGAGCAGTACTTC.

This CDR3 reads CASSAATNEKLFF. CDR3 DNA sequence: TGTGCCAGCTCCGCGGCAACTAATGAAAAACTGTTTTTT. The J gene is TRBJ1-4, the V gene TRBV7-3, with D unclear. V dropped 8 bases and J dropped 0 bases, with 7 bases sitting between them. The length of the CDR3 is 13 residues. Germline CDR1 SGHTA, CDR2 FQGTGA.